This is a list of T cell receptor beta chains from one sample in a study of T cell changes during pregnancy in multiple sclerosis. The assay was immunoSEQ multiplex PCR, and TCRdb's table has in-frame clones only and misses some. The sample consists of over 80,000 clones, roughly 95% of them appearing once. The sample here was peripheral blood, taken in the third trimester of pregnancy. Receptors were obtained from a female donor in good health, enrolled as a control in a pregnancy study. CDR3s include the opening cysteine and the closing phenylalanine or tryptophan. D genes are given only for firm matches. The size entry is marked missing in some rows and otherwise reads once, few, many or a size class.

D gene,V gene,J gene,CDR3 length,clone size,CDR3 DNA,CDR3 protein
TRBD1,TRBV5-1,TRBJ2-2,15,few,TGCGCCAGCGTATCGGGACAGGGCGAAACCGGGGAGCTGTTTTTT,CASVSGQGETGELFF
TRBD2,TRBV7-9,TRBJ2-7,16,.,TGTGCCAGCAGCCCTCTAGCGGGAGTTGGAGTCTACGAGCAGTACTTC,CASSPLAGVGVYEQYF
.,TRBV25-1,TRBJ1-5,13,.,TGTGCCAGCAGTTCAGGGGGCAATCAGCCCCAGCATTTT,CASSSGGNQPQHF
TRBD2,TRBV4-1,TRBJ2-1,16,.,TGCGCCAGCAGCCAAGAGCCGGGACTAGCTACCAATGAGCAGTTCTTC,CASSQEPGLATNEQFF
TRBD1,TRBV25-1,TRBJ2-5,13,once,TGTGCCAGCAGGGACAGGGGTCAAGAGACCCAGTACTTC,CASRDRGQETQYF
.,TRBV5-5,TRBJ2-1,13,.,TGTGCCAGCAGCTATTACAGGGCTGATGAGCAGTTCTTC,CASSYYRADEQFF
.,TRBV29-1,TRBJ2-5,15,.,TGCAGCGTTGAAGATGCCAGGGTAAACCAAGAGACCCAGTACTTC,CSVEDARVNQETQYF
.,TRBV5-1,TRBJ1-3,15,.,TGCGCCAGCAGCTCCACAGGGTTCTCTGGAAACACCATATATTTT,CASSSTGFSGNTIYF
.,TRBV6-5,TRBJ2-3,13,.,TGTGCCAGCAGTTACCCGTTGGCTGATACGCAGTATTTT,CASSYPLADTQYF
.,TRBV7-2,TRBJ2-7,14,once,TGTGCCAGCAGCCGGGGAAGTCAGAACTACGAGCAGTACTTC,CASSRGSQNYEQYF
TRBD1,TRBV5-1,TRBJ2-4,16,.,TGCGCCAGCAGCTTGGGGGTACAGGGGGCTGTGGACATTCAGTACTTC,CASSLGVQGAVDIQYF
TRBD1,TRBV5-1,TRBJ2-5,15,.,TGCGCCAGCAGCCTACTAGCAGGGGGCCTGGAGACCCAGTACTTC,CASSLLAGGLETQYF
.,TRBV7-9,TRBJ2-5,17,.,TGTGCCAGCAGCCATCCCTTGGAGAGACGTACACAAGAGACCCAGTACTTC,CASSHPLERRTQETQYF
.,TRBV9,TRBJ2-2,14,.,TGTGCCAGCAGCGTTACTAGGTTAACCGGGGAGCTGTTTTTT,CASSVTRLTGELFF
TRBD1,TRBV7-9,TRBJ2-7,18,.,TGTGCCAGCAGCGACGGACAGGCCCAGTACCCCACGACCTACGAGCAGTACTTC,CASSDGQAQYPTTYEQYF
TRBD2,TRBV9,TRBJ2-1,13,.,TGTGCCAGCAGCGTAGGACTAGCGATGGGGCAGTTCTTC,CASSVGLAMGQFF
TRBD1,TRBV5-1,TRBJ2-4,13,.,TGCGCCAGCAGCTCGGGACAGGCCAACATTCAGTACTTC,CASSSGQANIQYF
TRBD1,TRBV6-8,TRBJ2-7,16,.,TGTGCCAGCAGTTACTCGAGTCCGGGACAGTCCTACGAGCAGTACTTC,CASSYSSPGQSYEQYF
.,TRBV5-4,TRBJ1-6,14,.,TGTGCCAGCAGCTTGACAGGGCGGAATTCACCCCTCCACTTT,CASSLTGRNSPLHF
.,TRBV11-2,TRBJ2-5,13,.,TGTGCCAGCAGCCCCGGGAACCAAGAGACCCAGTACTTC,CASSPGNQETQYF
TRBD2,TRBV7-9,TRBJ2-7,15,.,TGTGCCAGCAGCACAGTCGGACTAGGAGGCTACGAGCAGTACTTC,CASSTVGLGGYEQYF
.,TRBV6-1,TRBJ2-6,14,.,TGTGCCAGCAGTGAGGGGGCCGGGGCCAACGTCCTGACTTTC,CASSEGAGANVLTF
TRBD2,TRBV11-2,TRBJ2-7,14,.,TGTGCCAGCAGCTGGACTAGCGCGGCCTACGAGCAGTACTTC,CASSWTSAAYEQYF
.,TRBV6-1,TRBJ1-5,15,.,TGTGCCAGCAGTGAAGGCCTTCCGGAGAATCAGCCCCAGCATTTT,CASSEGLPENQPQHF
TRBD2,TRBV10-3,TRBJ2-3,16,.,TGTGCCATCAGCGCGGGACTAGCGGGAGTAGCGGATACGCAGTATTTT,CAISAGLAGVADTQYF